What follows is one TCR beta chain and its context. Its specificity is unknown. This entry is derived from a study of cytomegalovirus exposure and HLA in healthy donors. Study-wide results and caveats: In an earlier analysis, in 540 or so donors, most V segments appeared productive either ~87% or ~30% of the time. In a later analysis, specific HLA alleles were associated with 15,000 to 20,000 TCR beta sequences at a 0.05 false discovery rate.

CDR3 length: 12 residues. Germline V lookup: CDR1 MNHEY, CDR2 SMNVEV (reference sequence). The V and J ends lost 6 bases and 2 bases respectively, with 7 bases between them. The study ran its PCR with 60 Vbeta and 13 Jbeta primers. Sequenced by immunoSEQ multiplex PCR; TCRdb stores in-frame clones only, minus some. Found here are approximately 220,000 clones, 65% to 90% of them singletons; the top ten hold about 1.4%. The receptor's source is a girl aged 5 to 17 in good health and CMV-seronegative. V is TRBV27 and J is TRBJ2-5; tentative D call: TRBD2 (5 bases). Sequenced material: PBMCs. The CDR3 loop reads CASRQRQETQYF. DNA for the CDR3: TGTGCCAGCAGGCAGCGGCAAGAGACCCAGTACTTC.